The subject of this entry is one T cell receptor beta chain. TCRdb reprocessed the 5' RACE reads with MiXCR, giving one entry per CDR3 protein. Here the sample spans 50,000 to 70,000 distinct CDR3 sequences, around 21% being singletons. The CDR3 sequence is 16 residues long. Per the germline V gene, CDR1 is WSHSY and CDR2 is SAAADI. V dropped 4 bases and J dropped 1 base, with 15 bases sitting between them. Cells sorted as Tregs were CD4+, CD25+ and CD127-/low. The sequenced sample consisted of tumor-infiltrating Tregs sorted from the breast tumor. This clonotype originated in a female donor with breast cancer. This chain connects TRBV10-2 to TRBJ2-3; possible D gene TRBD2, 5 bases. DNA for the CDR3: TGCGCCAGCAGTGTCGTTTTCGCGGGTGGCACAGATACGCAGTATTTT. It encodes CASSVVFAGGTDTQYF.